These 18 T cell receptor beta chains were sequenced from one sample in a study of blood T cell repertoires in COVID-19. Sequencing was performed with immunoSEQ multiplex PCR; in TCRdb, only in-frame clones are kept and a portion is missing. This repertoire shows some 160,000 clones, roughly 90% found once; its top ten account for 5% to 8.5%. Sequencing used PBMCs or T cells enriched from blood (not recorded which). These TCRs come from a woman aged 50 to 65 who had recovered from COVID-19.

CDR3 loop: CASSPGGYEQYF. The CDR3, as DNA: TGTGCCAGCAGCCCCGGAGGGTACGAGCAGTACTTC. The rearrangement joins TRBV11-3 to TRBJ2-7, with D tentatively TRBD2 (6 bases). The CDR3 runs to 12 residues. The V end lost 5 bases, the J end lost 4 bases, and 9 bases lay between the germline ends. CDR1 and CDR2 (germline): SGHNT, YENEEA.

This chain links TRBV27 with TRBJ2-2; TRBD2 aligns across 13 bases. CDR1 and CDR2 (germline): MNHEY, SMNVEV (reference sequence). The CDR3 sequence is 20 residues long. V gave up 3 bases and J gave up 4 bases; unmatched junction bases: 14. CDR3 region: CASSFSPLRLAGGLTGELFF. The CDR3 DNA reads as TGTGCCAGCAGTTTCTCCCCCCTCCGACTAGCGGGGGGTCTCACCGGGGAGCTGTTTTTT.

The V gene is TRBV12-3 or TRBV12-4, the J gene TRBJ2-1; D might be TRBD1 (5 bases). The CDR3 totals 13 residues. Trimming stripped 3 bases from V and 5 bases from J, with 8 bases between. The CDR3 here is CASSLARDNEQFF. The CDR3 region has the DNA TGTGCCAGCAGTTTGGCCAGGGACAATGAGCAGTTCTTC.

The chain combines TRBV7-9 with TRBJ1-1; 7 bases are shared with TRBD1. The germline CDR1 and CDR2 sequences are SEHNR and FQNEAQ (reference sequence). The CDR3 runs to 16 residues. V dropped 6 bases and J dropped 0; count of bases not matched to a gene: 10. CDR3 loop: CASSPDREWMNTEAFF. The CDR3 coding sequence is TGTGCCAGCAGTCCCGACAGGGAATGGATGAACACTGAAGCTTTCTTT.

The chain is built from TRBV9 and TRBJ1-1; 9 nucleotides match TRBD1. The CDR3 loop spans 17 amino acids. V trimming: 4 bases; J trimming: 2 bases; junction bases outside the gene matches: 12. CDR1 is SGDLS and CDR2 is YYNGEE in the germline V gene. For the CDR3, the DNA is TGTGCCAGCAGCCCACAGTTCGGGACAGGGCAAAACACTGAAGCTTTCTTT. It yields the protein CASSPQFGTGQNTEAFF.

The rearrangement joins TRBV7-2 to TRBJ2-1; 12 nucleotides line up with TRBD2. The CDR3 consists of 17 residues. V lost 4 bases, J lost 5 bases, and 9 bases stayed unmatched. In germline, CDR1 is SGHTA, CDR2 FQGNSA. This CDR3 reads CASSWRRRTSGDNEQFF. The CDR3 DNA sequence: TGTGCCAGCAGCTGGCGCCGCAGGACTAGCGGGGACAATGAGCAGTTCTTC.

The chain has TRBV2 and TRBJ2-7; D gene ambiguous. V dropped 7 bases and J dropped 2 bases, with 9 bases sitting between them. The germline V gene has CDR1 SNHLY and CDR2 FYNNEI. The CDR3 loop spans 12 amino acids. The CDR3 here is CASINSPYEQYF. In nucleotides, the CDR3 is TGTGCCAGCATCAACAGTCCCTACGAGCAGTACTTC.

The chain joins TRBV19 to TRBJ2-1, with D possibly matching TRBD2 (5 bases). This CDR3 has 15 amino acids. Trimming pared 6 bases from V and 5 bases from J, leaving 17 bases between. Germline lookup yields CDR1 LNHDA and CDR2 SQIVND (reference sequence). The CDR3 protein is CASSARMEVNNEQFF. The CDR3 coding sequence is TGTGCCAGTAGCGCCCGTATGGAGGTGAACAATGAGCAGTTCTTC. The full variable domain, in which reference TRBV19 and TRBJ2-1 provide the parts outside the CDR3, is DGGITQSPKYLFRKEGQNVTLSCEQNLNHDAMYWYRQDPGQGLRLIYYSQIVNDFQKGDIAEGYSVSREKKESFPLTVTSAQKNPTAFYLCASSARMEVNNEQFFGPGTRLTVL.

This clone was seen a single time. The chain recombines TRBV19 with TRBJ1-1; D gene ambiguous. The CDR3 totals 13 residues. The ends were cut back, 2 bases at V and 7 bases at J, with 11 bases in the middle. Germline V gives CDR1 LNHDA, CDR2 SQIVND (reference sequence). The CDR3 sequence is CASSISPRLEAFF. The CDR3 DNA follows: TGTGCCAGTAGTATATCTCCCCGACTTGAAGCTTTCTTT.

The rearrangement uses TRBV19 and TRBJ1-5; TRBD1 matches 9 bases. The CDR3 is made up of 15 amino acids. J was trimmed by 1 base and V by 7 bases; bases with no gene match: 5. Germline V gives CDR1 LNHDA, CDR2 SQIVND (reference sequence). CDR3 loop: CASTAGQGSNQPQHF. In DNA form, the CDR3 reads TGTGCCAGTACCGCCGGACAGGGGAGCAATCAGCCCCAGCATTTT.

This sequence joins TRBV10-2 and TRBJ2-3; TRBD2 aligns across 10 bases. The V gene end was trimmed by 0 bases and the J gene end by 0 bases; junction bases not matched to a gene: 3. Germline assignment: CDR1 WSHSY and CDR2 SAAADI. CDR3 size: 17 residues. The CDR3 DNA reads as TGCGCCAGCAGTGAGTCGAAACTAGCGGGGAGCACAGATACGCAGTATTTT. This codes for CASSESKLAGSTDTQYF.

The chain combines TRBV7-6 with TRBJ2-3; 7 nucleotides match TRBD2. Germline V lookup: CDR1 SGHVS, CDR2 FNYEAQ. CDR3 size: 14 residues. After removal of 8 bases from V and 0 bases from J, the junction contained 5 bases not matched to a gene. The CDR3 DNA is TGTGCCAGCGTCCGGGACTACAGCACAGATACGCAGTATTTT. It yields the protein CASVRDYSTDTQYF.

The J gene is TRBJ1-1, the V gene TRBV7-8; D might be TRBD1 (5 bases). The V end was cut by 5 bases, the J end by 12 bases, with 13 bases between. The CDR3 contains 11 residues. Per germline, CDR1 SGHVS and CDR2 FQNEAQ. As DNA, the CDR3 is TGTGCCAGCAGCAACCTAGGGGCCCCTTTCTTT. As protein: CASSNLGAPFF.

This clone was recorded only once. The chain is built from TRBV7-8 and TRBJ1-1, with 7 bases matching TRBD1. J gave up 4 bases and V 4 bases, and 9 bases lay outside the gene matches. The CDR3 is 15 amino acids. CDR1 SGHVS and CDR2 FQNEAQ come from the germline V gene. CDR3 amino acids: CASSSQTGAGTEAFF. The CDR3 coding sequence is TGTGCCAGCAGCTCCCAAACAGGGGCGGGCACTGAAGCTTTCTTT.

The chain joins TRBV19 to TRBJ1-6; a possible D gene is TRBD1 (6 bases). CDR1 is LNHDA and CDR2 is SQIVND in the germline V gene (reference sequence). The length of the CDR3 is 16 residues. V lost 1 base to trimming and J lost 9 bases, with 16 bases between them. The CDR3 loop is CASSIGRTGSASPLHF. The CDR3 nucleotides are TGTGCCAGTAGTATAGGAAGAACAGGGTCGGCTTCACCCCTCCACTTT. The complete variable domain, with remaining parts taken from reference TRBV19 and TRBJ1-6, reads DGGITQSPKYLFRKEGQNVTLSCEQNLNHDAMYWYRQDPGQGLRLIYYSQIVNDFQKGDIAEGYSVSREKKESFPLTVTSAQKNPTAFYLCASSIGRTGSASPLHFGNGTRLTVT.

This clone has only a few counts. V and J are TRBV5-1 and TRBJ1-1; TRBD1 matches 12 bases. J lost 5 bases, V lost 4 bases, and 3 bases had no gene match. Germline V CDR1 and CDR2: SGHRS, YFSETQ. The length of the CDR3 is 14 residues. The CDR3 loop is CASSLGQGATEAFF. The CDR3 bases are TGCGCCAGCAGCCTGGGACAGGGGGCGACTGAAGCTTTCTTT.

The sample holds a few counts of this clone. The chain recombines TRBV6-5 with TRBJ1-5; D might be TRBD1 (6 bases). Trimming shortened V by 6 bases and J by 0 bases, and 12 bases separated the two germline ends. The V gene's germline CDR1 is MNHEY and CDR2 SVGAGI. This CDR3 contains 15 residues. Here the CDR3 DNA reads TGTGCCAGCAGCGAGGACAGATATAGCAATCAGCCCCAGCATTTT. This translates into CASSEDRYSNQPQHF.

CDR3 sequence reads: CASSFFGVNGYTF. Here the CDR3 DNA reads TGCGCCAGCAGCTTTTTCGGTGTAAATGGCTACACCTTC. The chain carries TRBV5-1 and TRBJ1-2; D gene uncertain. V lost 2 bases and J lost 6, with 11 bases in between. Per the germline V gene, CDR1 is SGHRS and CDR2 is YFSETQ. The CDR3 has 13 amino acids.